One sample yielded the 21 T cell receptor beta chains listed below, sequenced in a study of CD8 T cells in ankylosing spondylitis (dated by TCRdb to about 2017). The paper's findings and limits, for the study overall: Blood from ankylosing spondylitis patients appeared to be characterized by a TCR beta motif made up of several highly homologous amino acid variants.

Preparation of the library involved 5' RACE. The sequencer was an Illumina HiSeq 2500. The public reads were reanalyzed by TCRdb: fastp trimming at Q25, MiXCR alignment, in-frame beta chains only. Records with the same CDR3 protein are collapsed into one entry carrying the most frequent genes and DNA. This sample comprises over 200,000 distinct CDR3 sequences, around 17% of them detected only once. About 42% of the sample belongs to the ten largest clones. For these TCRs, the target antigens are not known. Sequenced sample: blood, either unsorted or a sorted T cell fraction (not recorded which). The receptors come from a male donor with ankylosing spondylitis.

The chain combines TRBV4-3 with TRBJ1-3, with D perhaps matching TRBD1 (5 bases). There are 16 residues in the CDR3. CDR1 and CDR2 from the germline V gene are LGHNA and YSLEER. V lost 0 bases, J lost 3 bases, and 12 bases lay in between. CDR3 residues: CASSQDTGTLGNTIYF. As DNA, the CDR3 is TGCGCCAGCAGCCAAGATACCGGGACGCTTGGAAACACCATATATTTT.

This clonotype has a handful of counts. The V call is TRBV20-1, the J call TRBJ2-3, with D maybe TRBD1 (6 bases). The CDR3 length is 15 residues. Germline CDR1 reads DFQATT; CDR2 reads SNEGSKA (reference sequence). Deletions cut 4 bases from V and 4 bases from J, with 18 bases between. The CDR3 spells CSANQIQGSSDTQYF. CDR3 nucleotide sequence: TGCAGTGCTAACCAGATACAGGGTAGCTCAGATACGCAGTATTTT.

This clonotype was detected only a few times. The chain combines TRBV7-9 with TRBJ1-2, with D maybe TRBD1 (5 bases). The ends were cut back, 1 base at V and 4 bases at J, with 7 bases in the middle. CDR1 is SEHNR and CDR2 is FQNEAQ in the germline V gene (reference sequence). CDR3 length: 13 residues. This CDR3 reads CASSLVGTYGYTF. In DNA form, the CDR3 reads TGTGCCAGCAGCTTAGTGGGGACCTATGGCTACACCTTC. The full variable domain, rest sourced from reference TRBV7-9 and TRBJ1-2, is DTGVSQNPRHKITKRGQNVTFRCDPISEHNRLYWYRQTLGQGPEFLTYFQNEAQLEKSRLLSDRFSAERPKGSFSTLEIQRTEQGDSAMYLCASSLVGTYGYTFGSGTRLTVV.

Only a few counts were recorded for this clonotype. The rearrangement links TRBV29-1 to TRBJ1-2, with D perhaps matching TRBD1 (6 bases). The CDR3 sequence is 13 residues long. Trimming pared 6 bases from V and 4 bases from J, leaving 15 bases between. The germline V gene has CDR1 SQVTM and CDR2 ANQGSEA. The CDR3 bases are TGCAGCGTCGACCCGGGACACCTCTATGGCTACACCTTC. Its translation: CSVDPGHLYGYTF.

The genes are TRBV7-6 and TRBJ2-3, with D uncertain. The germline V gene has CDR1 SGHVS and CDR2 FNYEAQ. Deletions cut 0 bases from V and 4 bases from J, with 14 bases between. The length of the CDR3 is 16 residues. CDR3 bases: TGTGCCAGCAGCTTAGCGGGGTGGAGTAGGCCAGATACGCAGTATTTT. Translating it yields CASSLAGWSRPDTQYF.

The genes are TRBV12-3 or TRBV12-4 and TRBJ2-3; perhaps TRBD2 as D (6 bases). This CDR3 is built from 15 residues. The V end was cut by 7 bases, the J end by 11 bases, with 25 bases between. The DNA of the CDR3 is TGTGCCAGCAATATCATCCCCCTTGACGCCGGGGGGCAGTATTTT. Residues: CASNIIPLDAGGQYF.

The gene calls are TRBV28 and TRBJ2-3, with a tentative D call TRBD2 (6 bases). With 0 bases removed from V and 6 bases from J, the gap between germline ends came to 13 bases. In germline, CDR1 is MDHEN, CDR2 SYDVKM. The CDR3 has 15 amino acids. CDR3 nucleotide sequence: TGTGCCAGCAGTTTATGGGGCGGGGCCGCGGATACGCAGTATTTT. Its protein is CASSLWGGAADTQYF.

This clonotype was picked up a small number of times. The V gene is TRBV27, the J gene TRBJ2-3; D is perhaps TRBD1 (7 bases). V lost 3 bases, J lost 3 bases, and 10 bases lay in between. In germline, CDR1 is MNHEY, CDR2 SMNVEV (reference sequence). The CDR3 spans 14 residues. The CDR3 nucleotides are TGTGCCAGCAGTTTGGAGGGGGCTACAGATACGCAGTATTTT. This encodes CASSLEGATDTQYF.

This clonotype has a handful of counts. Here the CDR3 reads CSVPPREDPTYNEQFF. CDR3 nucleotide sequence: TGCAGTGTCCCACCTCGGGAGGACCCAACCTACAATGAGCAGTTCTTC. This chain connects TRBV20-1 to TRBJ2-1; TRBD2 agrees at 7 bases. Germline V gene data show CDR1 as DFQATT and CDR2 as SNEGSKA (reference sequence). J was trimmed by 2 bases and V by 7 bases; bases with no gene match: 14. The CDR3 is 16 amino acids.

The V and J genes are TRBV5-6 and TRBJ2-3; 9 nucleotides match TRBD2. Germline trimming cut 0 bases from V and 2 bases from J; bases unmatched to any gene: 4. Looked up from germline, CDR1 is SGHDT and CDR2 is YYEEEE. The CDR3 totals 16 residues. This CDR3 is CASSLVLAGVTDTQYF. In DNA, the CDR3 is TGTGCCAGCAGCTTGGTCTTAGCGGGAGTCACAGATACGCAGTATTTT.

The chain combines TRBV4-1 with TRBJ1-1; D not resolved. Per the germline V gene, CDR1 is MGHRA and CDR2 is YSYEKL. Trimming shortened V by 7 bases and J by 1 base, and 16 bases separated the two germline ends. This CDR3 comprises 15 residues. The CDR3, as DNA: TGCGCCAGCACCCATCGGTCACCCGCGAACACTGAAGCTTTCTTT. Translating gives CASTHRSPANTEAFF.

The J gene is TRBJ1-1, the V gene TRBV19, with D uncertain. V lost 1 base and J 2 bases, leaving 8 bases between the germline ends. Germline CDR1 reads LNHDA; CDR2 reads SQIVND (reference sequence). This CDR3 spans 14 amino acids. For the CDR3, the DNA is TGTGCCAGTAGTATAGCCCTAACCAACACTGAAGCTTTCTTT. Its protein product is CASSIALTNTEAFF.

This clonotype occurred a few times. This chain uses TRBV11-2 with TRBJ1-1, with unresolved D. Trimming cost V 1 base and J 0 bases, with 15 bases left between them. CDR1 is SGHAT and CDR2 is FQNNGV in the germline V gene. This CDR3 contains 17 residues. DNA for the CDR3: TGTGCCAGCAGCTTAGCCGGGAAGGGTCCCATGAACACTGAAGCTTTCTTT. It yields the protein CASSLAGKGPMNTEAFF.

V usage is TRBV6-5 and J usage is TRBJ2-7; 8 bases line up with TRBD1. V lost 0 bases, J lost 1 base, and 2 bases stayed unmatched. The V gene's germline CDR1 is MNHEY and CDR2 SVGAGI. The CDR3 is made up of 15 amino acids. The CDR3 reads CASSYSGQGSYEQYF. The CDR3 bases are TGTGCCAGCAGTTACTCCGGACAGGGATCCTACGAGCAGTACTTC.

In nucleotides, the CDR3 is TGTGCCACCGACCGTACTAACAGGGGGCAGGGAAACACCATATATTTT. Amino acid sequence: CATDRTNRGQGNTIYF. V is TRBV7-2 and J is TRBJ1-3; TRBD1 matches at 9 bases. V gave up 10 bases and J gave up 4 bases; unmatched junction bases: 14. Germline-derived CDR1 and CDR2 are SGHTA and FQGNSA. This CDR3 comprises 16 residues. Drawing the rest from reference TRBV7-2 and TRBJ1-3, the complete variable domain is GAGVSQSPSNKVTEKGKDVELRCDPISGHTALYWYRQSLGQGLEFLIYFQGNSAPDKSGLPSDRFSAERTGGSVSTLTIQRTQQEDSAVYLCATDRTNRGQGNTIYFGEGSWLTVV.

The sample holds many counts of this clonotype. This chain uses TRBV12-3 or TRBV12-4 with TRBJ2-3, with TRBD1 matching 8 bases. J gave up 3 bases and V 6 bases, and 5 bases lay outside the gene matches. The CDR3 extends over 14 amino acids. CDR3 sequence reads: CASSPGGMTDTQYF. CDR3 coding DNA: TGTGCCAGCAGCCCAGGGGGCATGACAGATACGCAGTATTTT.

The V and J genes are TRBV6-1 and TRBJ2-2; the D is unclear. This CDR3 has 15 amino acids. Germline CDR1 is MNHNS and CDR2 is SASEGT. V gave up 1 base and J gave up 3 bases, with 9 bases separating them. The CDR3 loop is CASSEVASDTGELFF. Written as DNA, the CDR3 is TGTGCCAGCAGTGAAGTCGCCTCGGACACCGGGGAGCTGTTTTTT.

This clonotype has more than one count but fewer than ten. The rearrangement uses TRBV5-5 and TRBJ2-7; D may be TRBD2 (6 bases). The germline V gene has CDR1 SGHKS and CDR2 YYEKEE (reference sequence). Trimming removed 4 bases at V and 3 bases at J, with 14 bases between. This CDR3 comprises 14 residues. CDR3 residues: CASSPPAGIYEQYF. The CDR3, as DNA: TGTGCCAGCAGCCCGCCCGCGGGGATCTACGAGCAGTACTTC.

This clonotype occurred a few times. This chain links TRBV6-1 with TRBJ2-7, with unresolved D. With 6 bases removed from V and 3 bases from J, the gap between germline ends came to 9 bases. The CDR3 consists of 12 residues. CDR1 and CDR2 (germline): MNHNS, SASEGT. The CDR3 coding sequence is TGTGCCAGCAGCATGGTGTACTACGAGCAGTACTTC. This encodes CASSMVYYEQYF.

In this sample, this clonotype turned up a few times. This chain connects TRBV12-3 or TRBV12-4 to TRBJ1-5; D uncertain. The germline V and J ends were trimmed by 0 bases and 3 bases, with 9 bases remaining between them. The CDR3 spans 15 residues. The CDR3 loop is CASSLALGVNQPQHF. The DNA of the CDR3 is TGTGCCAGCAGTTTAGCGCTCGGAGTCAATCAGCCCCAGCATTTT.

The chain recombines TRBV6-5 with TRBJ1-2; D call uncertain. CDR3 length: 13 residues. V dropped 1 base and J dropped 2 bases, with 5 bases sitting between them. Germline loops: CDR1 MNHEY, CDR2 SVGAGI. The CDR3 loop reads CASSYYGNYGYTF. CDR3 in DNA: TGTGCCAGCAGTTACTACGGGAACTATGGCTACACCTTC.